This T cell receptor beta chain was identified in a study of early T cells in non-severe SARS-CoV-2 infection. Across the whole study: The sequenced material was bulk RNA from unsorted whole blood, and its chains were unpaired. General study points: Matching results from VDJdb favored anti-spike CD8 responses, leaving private and CD4 specificities undetected.

Details on this clonotype: Its antigen is undetermined.

Germline CDR1 SGHNT, CDR2 YYREEE (reference sequence). Trimming at V came to 4 bases and at J to 1 base, leaving 5 bases not matched to a gene. This CDR3 contains 14 residues. The library protocol tagged individual cDNA molecules with unique molecular identifiers. TCRdb reanalysed the 5' RACE reads using MiXCR and keeps one entry per CDR3 protein. The data show under 75,000 distinct CDR3 sequences, with roughly 12% seen just once and roughly a tenth held by the top ten. The sequenced material came from whole blood. This sequence was found in an adult who was a healthcare worker with PCR-confirmed SARS-CoV-2 infection or an uninfected control (not recorded which). The gene calls are TRBV5-4 and TRBJ2-7; 7 bases fit TRBD1. CDR3 loop: CASSPTGSSYEQYF. DNA of the CDR3: TGTGCCAGCAGCCCGACAGGGAGTTCCTACGAGCAGTACTTC.